The 31 T cell receptor beta chains reported below all come from one sample, sequenced in a study of blood T cell repertoires in COVID-19. Data came from immunoSEQ multiplex PCR; TCRdb stores just in-frame clones and leaves some out. Among about 74,000 clones listed, roughly three quarters were seen once. Material: peripheral blood. The source of these receptors is a man in his sixties or seventies with acute or convalescent COVID-19.

V usage is TRBV11-3 and J usage is TRBJ2-3; a possible D gene is TRBD1 (5 bases). This CDR3 is 16 amino acids long. Between the trimmed V and J ends, which lost 0 bases and 6 bases, there was a span of 16 bases. In germline, CDR1 is SGHNT, CDR2 YENEEA. This CDR3 reads CASSLDSVGAADTQYF. The DNA for the CDR3 is TGTGCCAGCAGCTTAGATTCTGTTGGGGCAGCTGATACGCAGTATTTT.

This chain joins TRBV5-6 and TRBJ1-2; 10 bases are shared with TRBD1. Germline V gives CDR1 SGHDT, CDR2 YYEEEE. The CDR3 spans 15 residues. V was pared by 0 bases and J by 4 bases, with 3 bases of the junction left unmatched. CDR3 sequence: CASSLGQGATYGYTF. DNA of the CDR3: TGTGCCAGCAGCTTGGGACAGGGGGCGACCTATGGCTACACCTTC.

The V call is TRBV7-2, the J call TRBJ1-5, with D tentatively TRBD1 (5 bases). Trimming took 7 bases from V and 9 from J, leaving 22 bases between them. CDR3 length: 15 residues. CDR1 SGHTA and CDR2 FQGNSA come from the germline V gene. As DNA, the CDR3 is TGTGCCAGCAACGAAGGACAACAACTTTTCCGGCCCCAGCATTTT. Translated, it gives CASNEGQQLFRPQHF.

The V gene is TRBV6-6, the J gene TRBJ1-5; 7 bases agree with TRBD1. Germline CDR1 MNHNY, CDR2 SVGAGI (reference sequence). J was trimmed by 0 bases and V by 5 bases; bases with no gene match: 10. The CDR3 runs 17 residues. The CDR3 DNA is TGTGCCAGCAGTCCCCGGACAGGACATAATAGCAATCAGCCCCAGCATTTT. Residues: CASSPRTGHNSNQPQHF.

J is TRBJ2-3 and V is TRBV7-2, with 7 bases matching TRBD2. Germline values: CDR1 SGHTA, CDR2 FQGNSA. V lost 1 base to trimming and J lost 2 bases; unmatched junction nucleotides: 6. CDR3 size: 16 residues. This CDR3 reads CASSLGLAALTDTQYF. The CDR3 DNA sequence: TGTGCCAGCAGCTTAGGCCTAGCGGCGCTCACAGATACGCAGTATTTT. The whole variable domain, remainder taken from reference TRBV7-2 and TRBJ2-3, is GAGVSQSPSNKVTEKGKDVELRCDPISGHTALYWYRQSLGQGLEFLIYFQGNSAPDKSGLPSDRFSAERTGGSVSTLTIQRTQQEDSAVYLCASSLGLAALTDTQYFGPGTRLTVL.

The chain couples TRBV6-6 to TRBJ2-3; no firm D call. Germline lookup yields CDR1 MNHNY and CDR2 SVGAGI (reference sequence). V lost 3 bases to trimming and J lost 4 bases, with 14 bases between them. This CDR3 is 15 amino acids long. CDR3 residues: CASSYAELPPDTQYF. CDR3 nucleotides: TGTGCCAGCAGTTATGCCGAGTTACCCCCAGATACGCAGTATTTT.

The rearrangement uses TRBV6-5 and TRBJ2-7, with 7 bases that match TRBD1. CDR1 and CDR2 from the germline V gene are MNHEY and SVGAGI. This CDR3 has 13 residues. V was clipped by 6 bases and J by 3 bases; unmatched bases: 5. CDR3 protein: CASSAGTDYEQYF. The CDR3 DNA reads TGTGCCAGCAGCGCCGGGACAGACTACGAGCAGTACTTC.

The chain has TRBV15 and TRBJ1-1; tentative D call: TRBD1 (5 bases). V shed 1 base and J shed 0 bases, with 18 bases lying between them. The V gene's germline CDR1 is LNHNV and CDR2 YYDKDF (reference sequence). The CDR3 runs to 18 residues. The CDR3 reads CATSRGVTRATMNTEAFF. The CDR3 bases are TGTGCCACCAGCAGAGGGGTCACCAGGGCTACTATGAACACTGAAGCTTTCTTT.

This rearrangement joins TRBV24-1 to TRBJ1-1; D call uncertain. The CDR3 loop spans 16 amino acids. Per germline, CDR1 KGHDR and CDR2 SFDVKD. V gave up 2 bases and J gave up 7 bases, with 19 bases separating them. The DNA for the CDR3 is TGTGCCACCAGTGATTCTGCAACGCGACCTGAGGGTGAAGCTTTCTTT. Translated: CATSDSATRPEGEAFF.

This clone turned up a few times. The chain recombines TRBV19 with TRBJ2-7; 9 nucleotides line up with TRBD2. The V gene's germline CDR1 is LNHDA and CDR2 SQIVND (reference sequence). The trim removed 8 bases at V and 0 bases at J, leaving 8 bases unmatched. This CDR3 comprises 15 residues. The CDR3 here is CASRTISGSSYEQYF. As DNA, the CDR3 is TGTGCCAGTCGAACAATTAGCGGGAGCTCCTACGAGCAGTACTTC. The variable domain in full, with the rest retrieved from reference TRBV19 and TRBJ2-7, is DGGITQSPKYLFRKEGQNVTLSCEQNLNHDAMYWYRQDPGQGLRLIYYSQIVNDFQKGDIAEGYSVSREKKESFPLTVTSAQKNPTAFYLCASRTISGSSYEQYFGPGTRLTVT.

Only a few counts were recorded for this clone. The chain employs TRBV9 and TRBJ2-1; 7 bases are a match to TRBD1. The CDR3 consists of 14 residues. V lost 3 bases and J lost 8; bases outside the gene matches: 8. The germline CDR1 and CDR2 sequences are SGDLS and YYNGEE. This chain's CDR3 is CASSAGQGVDEQFF. The CDR3 nucleotides are TGTGCCAGCAGCGCCGGGCAGGGGGTCGATGAGCAGTTCTTC.

The DNA of the CDR3 is TGTGCCAGCAGCTTAGCGGTGGCGGGGACCTCCTACAATGAGCAGTTCTTC. It encodes CASSLAVAGTSYNEQFF. V is TRBV7-2 and J is TRBJ2-1; D perhaps matches TRBD2 (6 bases). V shed 0 bases and J shed 0 bases, with 12 bases lying between them. From germline, CDR1 is SGHTA and CDR2 FQGNSA. The CDR3 spans 17 residues.

As regards this clone: The same CDR3 arises from other DNA sequences in this sample as well. The rearrangement uses TRBV19 and TRBJ2-3; 10 bases fit TRBD2. The CDR3 consists of 15 residues. V trimming: 2 bases; J trimming: 2 bases; junction bases outside the gene matches: 1. Germline values: CDR1 LNHDA, CDR2 SQIVND (reference sequence). The CDR3 protein is CASSILAGVTDTQYF. CDR3 DNA: TGTGCCAGTAGTATACTAGCGGGAGTCACAGATACGCAGTATTTT.

The chain has TRBV6-2 or TRBV6-3 and TRBJ2-2; 9 bases agree with TRBD1. From germline, CDR1 is MNHEY and CDR2 SVGEGT. The CDR3 sequence is 15 residues long. Trimming removed 2 bases from V and 6 bases from J; junction bases left unmatched: 4. The CDR3 protein is CASSYRDRVSGELFF. The CDR3 bases are TGTGCCAGCAGTTACCGGGACAGGGTATCCGGGGAGCTGTTTTTT.

The chain uses TRBV5-8 and TRBJ1-6, with D unclear. Germline values: CDR1 SGHTS, CDR2 YDEGEE. Trimming cost V 2 bases and J 1 base, with 13 bases left between them. The CDR3 has 17 residues. CDR3 sequence reads: CASSFPGLASYNSPLHF. The CDR3 DNA sequence: TGTGCCAGCAGCTTTCCGGGCCTAGCGTCCTATAATTCACCCCTCCACTTT.

The V call is TRBV7-8, the J call TRBJ1-6; 7 bases map to TRBD1. The CDR3 is 15 residues long. V shed 5 bases, J shed 6 bases, and the junction held 7 bases outside the gene matches. Per germline, CDR1 SGHVS and CDR2 FQNEAQ. In DNA, the CDR3 is TGTGCCAGCAGCGCGTATTCAGGGGGTAATTCACCCCTCCACTTT. Protein sequence: CASSAYSGGNSPLHF.

The chain joins TRBV18 to TRBJ2-1; TRBD2 matches at 13 bases. The V segment lost 4 bases and the J segment 9 bases; nucleotides outside the gene matches: 6. The germline gives CDR1 KGHSH, CDR2 LQKENI. The CDR3 has 15 amino acids. CDR3 residues: CASSQSGLAGLEQFF. CDR3 nucleotide sequence: TGTGCCAGCTCACAATCGGGACTAGCGGGACTTGAGCAGTTCTTC.

The chain joins TRBV9 to TRBJ2-2; 9 bases are shared with TRBD1. Looked up from germline, CDR1 is SGDLS and CDR2 is YYNGEE. The J segment lost 3 bases and the V segment lost 0 bases, leaving 3 bases of the junction unmatched. The CDR3 contains 16 residues. CDR3 region: CASSVEGQGYTGELFF. In DNA form, the CDR3 reads TGTGCCAGCAGCGTAGAGGGACAGGGCTACACCGGGGAGCTGTTTTTT.

The V and J genes are TRBV4-3 and TRBJ2-7; D possibly corresponds to TRBD2 (6 bases). Trimming removed 0 bases from V and 1 base from J, with 13 bases in between. The CDR3 length is 16 residues. CDR1 and CDR2 from the germline V gene are LGHNA and YSLEER. Here the CDR3 reads CASSQDGASASYEQYF. Here the CDR3 DNA reads TGCGCCAGCAGCCAAGATGGGGCTAGCGCTTCCTACGAGCAGTACTTC.

The V and J genes are TRBV24-1 and TRBJ1-5; D is undetermined. Germline V gene lookup returns CDR1 KGHDR and CDR2 SFDVKD. This CDR3 is built from 12 residues. The V gene lost 0 bases and the J gene lost 10 bases, with 6 bases spanning the gap. CDR3 residues: CATSDLRGPQHF. CDR3 DNA sequence: TGTGCCACCAGTGATTTGCGGGGTCCCCAGCATTTT.

This sequence joins TRBV12-3 or TRBV12-4 and TRBJ2-1; possibly TRBD2 for D (6 bases). The CDR3 has 13 residues. Trimming removed 3 bases at V and 4 bases at J, with 7 bases between. CDR3 DNA: TGTGCCAGCAGTTTGGGGGGATACAATGAGCAGTTCTTC. Its protein is CASSLGGYNEQFF.

The chain is built from TRBV5-4 and TRBJ2-7, with D perhaps TRBD2 (6 bases). There are 16 residues in the CDR3. Germline CDR1 is SGHNT and CDR2 is YYREEE (reference sequence). V shed 0 bases and J shed 7 bases, with 20 bases lying between them. CDR3 in DNA: TGTGCCAGCAGCTTGGTTGGCGGGGTCGACTTTAGAGAGCAGTACTTC. Translation: CASSLVGGVDFREQYF.

This clone showed up just once. This chain connects TRBV5-6 to TRBJ1-2; a possible D gene is TRBD1 (6 bases). Germline V gene data show CDR1 as SGHDT and CDR2 as YYEEEE. V was trimmed by 2 bases and J by 2 bases, leaving 13 bases between them. The CDR3 is made up of 15 amino acids. The CDR3 sequence is CASSFGGASNYGYTF. DNA of the CDR3: TGTGCCAGCAGCTTCGGGGGGGCGAGCAACTATGGCTACACCTTC.

J is TRBJ2-2 and V is TRBV29-1, with D uncertain. This CDR3 contains 11 residues. Germline assignment: CDR1 SQVTM and CDR2 ANQGSEA. V was shortened by 7 bases and J by 3 bases, with 6 bases between the two germline ends. The CDR3 reads CSARDTGELFF. The CDR3 DNA follows: TGCAGCGCCCGGGACACCGGGGAGCTGTTTTTT.

The V and J genes are TRBV7-9 and TRBJ2-3, with D tentatively TRBD2 (5 bases). Trimming removed 5 bases from V and 0 bases from J, with 9 bases in between. Looked up from germline, CDR1 is SEHNR and CDR2 is FQNEAQ (reference sequence). The CDR3 totals 14 residues. The CDR3 here is CASSTRTSTDTQYF. The CDR3 DNA reads as TGTGCCAGCAGCACTAGGACTAGCACAGATACGCAGTATTTT.

The chain uses TRBV3-1 (or the pseudogene TRBV3-2) and TRBJ2-7, with D uncertain. V lost 1 base, J lost 1 base, and 11 bases lay in between. CDR3 length equals 15 residues. Germline V lookup: CDR1 LGHDT, CDR2 YNNKEL (reference sequence). CDR3 DNA sequence: TGTGCCAGCAGCCAAGGGTCGACACCTTCCTACGAGCAGTACTTC. It specifies CASSQGSTPSYEQYF.

The V and J genes are TRBV6-2 or TRBV6-3 and TRBJ2-1; 7 nucleotides match TRBD1. With 2 bases clipped from V and 6 bases from J, the junction kept 7 bases outside the gene matches. Per germline, CDR1 MNHEY and CDR2 SVGEGT. This CDR3 has 15 residues. CDR3 in amino acids: CASSYGTGATNEQFF. As DNA, the CDR3 is TGTGCCAGCAGTTACGGAACAGGGGCCACCAATGAGCAGTTCTTC.

This clone has a handful of counts. V and J are TRBV3-1 (or the pseudogene TRBV3-2) and TRBJ1-1; perhaps TRBD1 as D (6 bases). The CDR3 covers 14 residues. V lost 7 bases and J lost 0, with 12 bases in between. Germline lookup yields CDR1 LGHDT and CDR2 YNNKEL (reference sequence). The CDR3 loop reads CASTPQGLNTEAFF. The CDR3 nucleotides are TGTGCCAGCACCCCACAGGGTCTGAACACTGAAGCTTTCTTT.

The chain uses TRBV7-8 and TRBJ1-5, with D uncertain. Germline lookup yields CDR1 SGHVS and CDR2 FQNEAQ. Trimming took 5 bases from V and 7 from J, leaving 18 bases between them. This CDR3 is built from 15 residues. Here the CDR3 reads CASSTLRGVNQPQHF. The DNA of the CDR3 is TGTGCCAGCAGCACCCTGCGGGGAGTAAACCAGCCCCAGCATTTT. The full variable domain, rest sourced from reference TRBV7-8 and TRBJ1-5, is GAGVSQSPRYKVAKRGQDVALRCDPISGHVSLFWYQQALGQGPEFLTYFQNEAQLDKSGLPSDRFFAERPEGSVSTLKIQRTQQEDSAVYLCASSTLRGVNQPQHFGDGTRLSIL.

The table lists this clone with a count of one. J is TRBJ1-1 and V is TRBV5-1, with D unresolved. The length of the CDR3 is 14 residues. V was pared by 1 base and J by 0 bases, with 7 bases between. Germline V gene sequence: CDR1 SGHRS, CDR2 YFSETQ. CDR3 in amino acids: CASSLKELNTEAFF. The CDR3 nucleotides are TGCGCCAGCAGCTTGAAAGAGCTGAACACTGAAGCTTTCTTT.

This clone was detected only a few times. This chain joins TRBV7-9 and TRBJ1-6; tentatively, D is TRBD1 (5 bases). CDR1 is SEHNR and CDR2 is FQNEAQ in the germline V gene (reference sequence). This CDR3 has 15 amino acids. V shed 1 base and J shed 6 bases, with 10 bases lying between them. As DNA, the CDR3 is TGTGCCAGCAGCTTAGGTCTAGACAGTAATTCACCCCTCCACTTT. Protein sequence: CASSLGLDSNSPLHF.